The 23 T cell receptor beta chains below were found in one sample sequenced in a study of T cells expressing NK-cell markers. TCRdb re-called the 5' RACE reads and catalogs CDR3 proteins one per entry, DNA excluded. The sample table sets out 550,000 or so distinct CDR3 sequences. The source material was blood T cells: a sorted CD56 or NKG2C T cell subset, CD4+ or CD8+ T cells, or bulk PBMC T cells (not recorded which). The receptors shown here come from a man in his late teens or twenties in good health.

V gene TRBV12-3 or TRBV12-4 combines with J gene TRBJ2-1; the D gene TCRdb calls, TRBD2, cannot be checked with no DNA. The CDR3 length is 16 residues. The CDR3 sequence is CASSSVAAGGYYEQFF.

This sequence joins TRBV7-2 and TRBJ2-3. The CDR3 extends over 15 amino acids. Germline V gives CDR1 SGHTA, CDR2 FQGNSA. The CDR3 spells CASSGLSGSTDTQYF.

The chain has TRBV29-1 and TRBJ2-1; TCRdb returns TRBD2, unconfirmable since there is no DNA. Germline CDR1 and CDR2: SQVTM and ANQGSEA. The CDR3 sequence is 14 residues long. The CDR3 protein is CSVELLAGGDEQFF.

The chain joins TRBV7-6 to TRBJ2-5; checking the TCRdb D call of TRBD1 is not possible without DNA. CDR3 size: 14 residues. CDR1 and CDR2 (germline): SGHVS, FNYEAQ. The CDR3 reads CASSLGQGLETQYF.

The chain links TRBV9 to TRBJ1-2; TCRdb reports TRBD1, a call that lacks DNA to check it against. The CDR3 length is 12 residues. The germline V gene encodes CDR1 SGDLS and CDR2 YYNGEE. The CDR3 protein is CASSTGQVGYTF. Using reference TRBV9 and TRBJ1-2 for the parts outside the CDR3, the full variable domain is DSGVTQTPKHLITATGQRVTLRCSPRSGDLSVYWYQQSLDQGLQFLIQYYNGEERAKGNILERFSAQQFPDLHSELNLSSLELGDSALYFCASSTGQVGYTFGSGTRLTVV.

The J gene is TRBJ2-1, the V gene TRBV9. The CDR3 has 16 residues. The germline V gene encodes CDR1 SGDLS and CDR2 YYNGEE. CDR3: CASSPHWSVKYNEQFF.

The chain uses TRBV29-1 and TRBJ2-2; TCRdb designates TRBD1, a call that cannot be tested without DNA. Germline assignment: CDR1 SQVTM and CDR2 ANQGSEA. The CDR3 sequence is 13 residues long. Here the CDR3 reads CSVVGQNTGELFF.

V usage is TRBV6-6 and J usage is TRBJ1-3. CDR3 size: 13 residues. CDR1 is MNHNY, CDR2 SVGAGI, per germline (reference sequence). CDR3 residues: CASTPEGQNTIYF.

V usage is TRBV5-1 and J usage is TRBJ1-1; TCRdb lists TRBD1, though no DNA is available to test this call. Germline V gives CDR1 SGHRS, CDR2 YFSETQ. There are 14 residues in the CDR3. Here the CDR3 reads CASSSNRLNTEAFF.

The chain couples TRBV6-1 to TRBJ2-7. Per germline, CDR1 MNHNS and CDR2 SASEGT. This CDR3 comprises 14 residues. The CDR3 loop reads CASRKARTSYEQYF.

This sequence joins TRBV20-1 and TRBJ2-7; TCRdb's D call, TRBD2, is unchecked because there is no DNA. The germline CDR1 and CDR2 sequences are DFQATT and SNEGSKA (reference sequence). This CDR3 is built from 14 residues. The CDR3: CSASSPSGPYEQYF.

This CDR3 reads CSARKGASSGVTYEQYF. The genes are TRBV20-1 and TRBJ2-7; TCRdb designates TRBD2, a call that cannot be tested without DNA. The CDR3 is 17 amino acids. CDR1 and CDR2 from the germline V gene are DFQATT and SNEGSKA (reference sequence).

This rearrangement joins TRBV12-3 or TRBV12-4 to TRBJ2-1; lacking DNA, the TRBD2 call made by TCRdb goes unchecked. The CDR3 runs to 15 residues. The CDR3 reads CASSASGSSPSKQFF.

The J gene is TRBJ2-3, the V gene TRBV10-3; the D call from TCRdb, TRBD1, cannot be confirmed without DNA. CDR3 size: 13 residues. Germline CDR1 and CDR2: ENHRY and SYGVKD. CDR3 protein: CAISTPGADTQYF.

The J gene is TRBJ2-1, the V gene TRBV12-3 or TRBV12-4; TCRdb returns TRBD2, unconfirmable since there is no DNA. CDR3 length: 15 residues. The CDR3: CASSFRLREVLEQFF.

The chain is built from TRBV7-2 and TRBJ2-2; TCRdb picks TRBD2, but there is no DNA to check that call. From germline, CDR1 is SGHTA and CDR2 FQGNSA. The CDR3 covers 17 residues. CDR3 region: CASSLHDWRENTGELFF.

The J gene is TRBJ2-2, the V gene TRBV12-3 or TRBV12-4; TCRdb outputs TRBD1, but without DNA this stays unchecked. The CDR3 loop spans 15 amino acids. CDR3 loop: CASRETARNTGELFF.

The chain combines TRBV5-1 with TRBJ1-2. In germline, CDR1 is SGHRS, CDR2 YFSETQ. This CDR3 has 12 amino acids. This CDR3 reads CASSGESPRYTF.

CDR3 sequence: CASSFQGALGPQYF. This chain joins TRBV28 and TRBJ2-3; TCRdb lists TRBD1, though no DNA is available to test this call. Germline V CDR1 and CDR2: MDHEN, SYDVKM. The length of the CDR3 is 14 residues.

CDR3 loop: CASRTGLGYTEAFF. The chain joins TRBV25-1 to TRBJ1-1. This CDR3 has 14 residues. The germline V gene encodes CDR1 MGHDK and CDR2 SYGVNS.

This sequence joins TRBV12-3 or TRBV12-4 and TRBJ2-1; TCRdb names TRBD2, which stays unverified in the absence of DNA. CDR3 length equals 13 residues. Here the CDR3 reads CASSKTSGYEQFF.

This chain connects TRBV30 to TRBJ2-2. This CDR3 is 14 amino acids long. The germline gives CDR1 GTSNPN, CDR2 SVGIG (reference sequence). CDR3 sequence: CASRRIARSGELFF.

This chain connects TRBV20-1 to TRBJ2-1; checking the TCRdb D call of TRBD2 is not possible without DNA. CDR1 and CDR2 from the germline V gene are DFQATT and SNEGSKA (reference sequence). There are 13 residues in the CDR3. The chain's CDR3 is CSADGLDYNEQFF.